Described below is a single T cell receptor beta chain sequence and its context. Sequenced by immunoSEQ multiplex PCR; TCRdb stores in-frame clones only, minus some. The table shows about 130,000 clones, with 70% to 75% occurring only once. The data derive from a study of blood T cell repertoires in COVID-19. In the study overall: Collection of acute and convalescent COVID-19 samples took place in the United States, Italy and Spain. The cDNA or gDNA used as material had been derived from T cells, B-cell-depleted T cells, or PBMCs.

There are 17 residues in the CDR3. Germline V gene sequence: CDR1 SNHLY, CDR2 FYNNEI. J was trimmed by 3 bases and V by 5 bases; bases with no gene match: 15. This chain uses TRBV2 with TRBJ2-7, with TRBD1 identical over 8 bases. Sequenced sample: peripheral blood. The clonotype was recovered from a man aged 60-69 years with acute or convalescent COVID-19. The CDR3 DNA sequence: TGTGCCAGCAGTCCCCCGGGCAGGGGGCGCATCGACTACGAGCAGTACTTC. Protein product: CASSPPGRGRIDYEQYF.